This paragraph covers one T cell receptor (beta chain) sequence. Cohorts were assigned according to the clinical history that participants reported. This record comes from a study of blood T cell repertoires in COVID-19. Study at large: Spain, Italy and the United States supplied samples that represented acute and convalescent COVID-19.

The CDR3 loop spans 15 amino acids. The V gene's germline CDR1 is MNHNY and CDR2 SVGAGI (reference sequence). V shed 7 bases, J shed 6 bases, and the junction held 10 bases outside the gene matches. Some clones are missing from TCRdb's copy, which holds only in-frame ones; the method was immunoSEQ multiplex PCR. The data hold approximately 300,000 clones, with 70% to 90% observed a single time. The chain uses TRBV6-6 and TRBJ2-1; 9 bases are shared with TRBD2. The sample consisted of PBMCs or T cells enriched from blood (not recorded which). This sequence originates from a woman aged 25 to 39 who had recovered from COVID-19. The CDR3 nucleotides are TGTGCCAGCACCCAGGGCGGGGGGGTCCGCAATGAGCAGTTCTTC. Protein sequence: CASTQGGGVRNEQFF.